Presented here are 31 T cell receptor beta chains from one specimen sequenced in a study of low-dose radiotherapy and immunotherapy resistance in tumors. Priming of first-strand cDNA relied on TRAV- and TRBV-specific primers (covering alpha and beta chains). Over around 19 PCR cycles, TCRs were amplified from a constant-region primer and V-primer adapter. From the reads, TCRdb called clonotypes with MiXCR, one entry per CDR3 protein. In the table there are 6,500 to 8,500 distinct CDR3 sequences, 70% to 85% of which are singletons. The origin of the receptors is a human donor with advanced metastatic prostate, ovarian, gallbladder or colorectal cancer (not recorded which). This table probably holds off-target reads from a library built for another chain.

This chain connects TRBV29-1 to TRBJ1-1, with a tentative D call TRBD1 (5 bases). The germline gives CDR1 SQVTM, CDR2 ANQGSEA. The germline V and J ends were trimmed by 4 bases and 4 bases, with 16 bases remaining between them. This CDR3 contains 14 residues. CDR3 protein: CSVVGVGTATEAFF. For the CDR3, the DNA is TGCAGCGTTGTGGGAGTAGGGACGGCCACTGAAGCTTTCTTT. The whole variable domain, remainder taken from reference TRBV29-1 and TRBJ1-1, is SAVISQKPSRDICQRGTSLTIQCQVDSQVTMMFWYRQQPGQSLTLIATANQGSEATYESGFVIDKFPISRPNLTFSTLTVSNMSPEDSSIYLCSVVGVGTATEAFFGQGTRLTVV.

This chain connects TRBV5-1 to TRBJ1-1, with a weak D call TRBD1 (5 bases). V lost 4 bases to trimming and J lost 0 bases, with 10 bases between them. The CDR3 runs to 14 residues. Per germline, CDR1 SGHRS and CDR2 YFSETQ. CDR3 sequence reads: CASSRDSMNTEAFF. CDR3 sequence (DNA): TGCGCCAGCAGCCGAGACAGCATGAACACTGAAGCTTTCTTT.

The gene calls are TRBV30 and TRBJ2-7; no firm D call. The CDR3 is 13 amino acids. With 2 bases removed from V and 2 bases from J, the gap between germline ends came to 10 bases. The germline V gene encodes CDR1 GTSNPN and CDR2 SVGIG (reference sequence). The CDR3 coding sequence is TGTGCCTGGAGTCCCTACGGGCCCTACGAGCAGTACTTC. Translating it yields CAWSPYGPYEQYF. The whole variable domain, filled in from reference TRBV30 and TRBJ2-7, reads SQTIHQWPATLVQPVGSPLSLECTVEGTSNPNLYWYRQAAGRGLQLLFYSVGIGQISSEVPQNLSASRPQDRQFILSSKKLLLSDSGFYLCAWSPYGPYEQYFGPGTRLTVT.

The sample holds one count of this clonotype. The rearrangement links TRBV5-1 to TRBJ2-3; D remains ambiguous. Trimming removed 0 bases from V and 5 bases from J, with 10 bases in between. Per the germline V gene, CDR1 is SGHRS and CDR2 is YFSETQ. This CDR3 has 14 amino acids. This CDR3 reads CASSLGPSKDTQYF. The CDR3 coding sequence is TGCGCCAGCAGCTTGGGGCCTAGTAAAGATACGCAGTATTTT.

This CDR3 is CASKNRVMVLEQYF. CDR3 nucleotide sequence: TGTGCCAGTAAAAACAGGGTCATGGTCCTCGAGCAGTACTTC. The genes are TRBV28 and TRBJ2-7; D possibly corresponds to TRBD1 (6 bases). Germline V gene sequence: CDR1 MDHEN, CDR2 SYDVKM. The CDR3 runs to 14 residues. Trimming left V 9 bases short and J 6 bases short, with 21 bases between.

V usage is TRBV28 and J usage is TRBJ1-6; D may be TRBD1 (6 bases). There are 14 residues in the CDR3. V lost 8 bases and J 7 bases, leaving 15 bases between the germline ends. Germline CDR1 and CDR2: MDHEN and SYDVKM. CDR3 amino acids: CASASGEVNSPLHF. The CDR3 DNA reads TGTGCCAGCGCCTCAGGGGAAGTCAATTCACCCCTCCACTTT.

The chain carries TRBV4-1 and TRBJ1-4; 8 bases fit TRBD1. Germline trimming cut 5 bases from V and 1 base from J; bases unmatched to any gene: 6. Germline assignment: CDR1 MGHRA and CDR2 YSYEKL. The CDR3 has 16 residues. The CDR3 nucleotides read TGCGCCAGCAGCACGGACAGGGCGGGAACTAATGAAAAACTGTTTTTT. Its protein is CASSTDRAGTNEKLFF.

The chain uses TRBV12-3 or TRBV12-4 and TRBJ2-3; D is perhaps TRBD1 (7 bases). Between the trimmed V and J ends, which lost 5 bases and 8 bases, there was a span of 11 bases. The CDR3 runs to 12 residues. Written as DNA, the CDR3 is TGTGCCAGCAGTGATCAGGGGGGTACGCAGTATTTT. It translates to CASSDQGGTQYF.

V gene TRBV20-1 combines with J gene TRBJ1-3, with D perhaps TRBD1 (6 bases). This CDR3 has 16 residues. The V gene lost 6 bases and the J gene lost 3 bases, with 21 bases spanning the gap. Germline V gene data show CDR1 as DFQATT and CDR2 as SNEGSKA (reference sequence). The CDR3 region is CSALLLTGMSGNTIYF. The DNA for the CDR3 is TGCAGTGCCCTACTATTAACAGGGATGAGTGGAAACACCATATATTTT.

The chain employs TRBV2 and TRBJ2-5; perhaps TRBD2 as D (6 bases). This CDR3 region has 15 residues. Germline V gene data show CDR1 as SNHLY and CDR2 as FYNNEI. V shed 6 bases and J shed 2 bases, with 16 bases lying between them. The CDR3 loop is CASRIDWGDQETQYF. CDR3 bases: TGTGCCAGCAGGATTGACTGGGGGGATCAAGAGACCCAGTACTTC. Using reference TRBV2 and TRBJ2-5 for the parts outside the CDR3, the full variable domain is EPEVTQTPSHQVTQMGQEVILRCVPISNHLYFYWYRQILGQKVEFLVSFYNNEISEKSEIFDDQFSVERPDGSNFTLKIRSTKLEDSAMYFCASRIDWGDQETQYFGPGTRLLVL.

For the CDR3, the DNA is TGTGCCAGCAGCCGACGATGGGGTTTTGAGCAAGATGGCTACACCTTC. Translating gives CASSRRWGFEQDGYTF. The rearrangement joins TRBV7-2 to TRBJ1-2; D gene ambiguous. The CDR3 extends over 16 amino acids. V dropped 5 bases and J dropped 6 bases, with 22 bases sitting between them. Per germline, CDR1 SGHTA and CDR2 FQGNSA.

The rearrangement joins TRBV12-3 or TRBV12-4 to TRBJ2-2; D remains ambiguous. CDR3 length: 15 amino acids. V gave up 6 bases and J gave up 4 bases, with 15 bases separating them. In nucleotides, the CDR3 is TGTGCCAGCAGCAACCTGAACCGACCCACCGGGGAGCTGTTTTTT. Protein product: CASSNLNRPTGELFF.

The chain links TRBV20-1 to TRBJ1-4; possible D gene TRBD1, 5 bases. This CDR3 has 14 residues. The V end was cut by 6 bases, the J end by 5 bases, with 16 bases between. Germline lookup yields CDR1 DFQATT and CDR2 SNEGSKA (reference sequence). The CDR3 is CSAHQTDLNEKLFF. The CDR3 DNA sequence: TGCAGTGCCCACCAGACAGACCTAAATGAAAAACTGTTTTTT.

V gene TRBV7-6 combines with J gene TRBJ2-5; 11 nucleotides line up with TRBD2. This CDR3 has 15 amino acids. Germline CDR1 SGHVS, CDR2 FNYEAQ. Unmatched junction bases numbered 3, after V lost 4 bases and J lost 2 bases. The DNA of the CDR3 is TGTGCCAGCAGCTCCAGACTAGCGGGGCAAGAGACCCAGTACTTC. This encodes CASSSRLAGQETQYF.

The chain recombines TRBV7-9 with TRBJ2-5, with 9 bases that match TRBD2. J gave up 0 bases and V 6 bases, and 5 bases lay outside the gene matches. The CDR3 is 15 amino acids. The germline CDR1 and CDR2 sequences are SEHNR and FQNEAQ (reference sequence). The CDR3 here is CASSPTSGHQETQYF. DNA for the CDR3: TGTGCCAGCAGTCCGACTAGCGGACACCAAGAGACCCAGTACTTC.

The rearrangement links TRBV2 to TRBJ2-2, with D tentatively TRBD2 (6 bases). The CDR3 extends over 15 amino acids. Germline V gene sequence: CDR1 SNHLY, CDR2 FYNNEI. Trimming removed 1 base from V and 2 bases from J, with 8 bases in between. CDR3 sequence: CASSEGGVNTGELFF. CDR3 nucleotides: TGTGCCAGCAGTGAAGGCGGGGTCAACACCGGGGAGCTGTTTTTT.

This clonotype was detected only a few times. The J gene is TRBJ1-1, the V gene TRBV29-1, with D possibly being TRBD1 (6 bases). The CDR3 totals 13 residues. The germline gives CDR1 SQVTM, CDR2 ANQGSEA. The V gene lost 2 bases and the J gene lost 3 bases, with 10 bases spanning the gap. The CDR3 sequence is CSVEQGRDTEAFF. In DNA form, the CDR3 reads TGCAGCGTTGAACAGGGGCGGGACACTGAAGCTTTCTTT.

V and J are TRBV12-3 or TRBV12-4 and TRBJ2-5; D not resolved. The CDR3 extends over 16 amino acids. Trimming removed 3 bases from V and 5 bases from J, with 19 bases in between. The CDR3 nucleotides are TGTGCCAGCAGTTTGTTATGGGTAGACTCCGGTGAGACCCAGTACTTC. Protein: CASSLLWVDSGETQYF.

CDR3 sequence reads: CASSQPGSSNEKLFF. The CDR3 DNA sequence: TGTGCCAGCAGCCAGCCAGGCTCGTCTAATGAAAAACTGTTTTTT. V is TRBV5-3 and J is TRBJ1-4; D is uncertain. TRBV5-3 is given ORF status, its function remaining uncertain. The CDR3 consists of 15 residues. Trimming cost V 8 bases and J 3 bases, with 17 bases left between them.

The chain links TRBV6-2 or TRBV6-3 to TRBJ1-2; D is undetermined. V lost 7 bases and J 6 bases, leaving 21 bases between the germline ends. The CDR3 has 15 residues. Germline lookup yields CDR1 MNHEY and CDR2 SVGEGT. The chain's CDR3 is CASTPGLGSRHGYTF. For the CDR3, the DNA is TGTGCCAGCACCCCCGGCCTGGGGAGTAGGCATGGCTACACCTTC.

The sample holds one count of this clonotype. This chain joins TRBV6-1 and TRBJ2-7; D might be TRBD2 (7 bases). The CDR3 spans 15 residues. CDR1 MNHNS and CDR2 SASEGT come from the germline V gene. V lost 6 bases and J 0 bases, leaving 15 bases between the germline ends. This CDR3 is CASREGGGISYEQYF. In DNA form, the CDR3 reads TGTGCCAGCAGGGAGGGGGGGGGCATCTCCTACGAGCAGTACTTC.

The V gene is TRBV12-3 or TRBV12-4, the J gene TRBJ1-1; D is unresolved. Trimming cost V 4 bases and J 6 bases, with 6 bases left between them. CDR3 length equals 11 residues. DNA for the CDR3: TGTGCCAGCAGTTACTCCGCTGAAGCTTTCTTT. It is translated as CASSYSAEAFF.

The J gene is TRBJ2-1, the V gene TRBV6-2 or TRBV6-3; 10 positions match TRBD1. Germline V CDR1 and CDR2: MNHEY, SVGEGT. V shed 4 bases, J shed 9 bases, and the junction held 6 bases outside the gene matches. The length of the CDR3 is 14 residues. CDR3 sequence reads: CASSFTTGGIEQFF. CDR3 nucleotide sequence: TGTGCCAGCAGTTTTACGACAGGGGGCATTGAGCAGTTCTTC.

The chain carries TRBV5-1 and TRBJ2-1; the match to TRBD1 covers 8 bases. The ends lost 0 bases at V and 8 bases at J; junction bases unmatched: 7. Germline V gene data show CDR1 as SGHRS and CDR2 as YFSETQ. This CDR3 comprises 15 residues. In DNA, the CDR3 is TGCGCCAGCAGCTTGGCACGTCAGGGGGCTGATGAGCAGTTCTTC. Translating it yields CASSLARQGADEQFF.

The V gene is TRBV27, the J gene TRBJ2-1; the D gene is possibly TRBD2 (5 bases). The CDR3 has 13 amino acids. Per germline, CDR1 MNHEY and CDR2 SMNVEV (reference sequence). DNA for the CDR3: TGTGCAAAGGTAAGGCGGGCCAACAATGAGCAGTTCTTC. Translation gives CAKVRRANNEQFF.

The rearrangement joins TRBV6-1 to TRBJ2-3; no firm D call. Trimming removed 6 bases from V and 5 bases from J, with 9 bases in between. CDR3 length: 12 amino acids. The germline V gene encodes CDR1 MNHNS and CDR2 SASEGT. The CDR3 spells CASRPLRDTQYF. In nucleotides, the CDR3 is TGTGCCAGCAGGCCCTTAAGAGATACGCAGTATTTT.

The chain uses TRBV7-2 and TRBJ2-1; 9 bases fit TRBD1. V was pared by 7 bases and J by 4 bases, with 17 bases of the junction left unmatched. The germline gives CDR1 SGHTA, CDR2 FQGNSA. The CDR3 runs 18 residues. CDR3 in amino acids: CASTPWSTGTGLYNEQFF. CDR3 DNA: TGTGCCAGCACCCCGTGGAGTACCGGGACAGGGTTATACAATGAGCAGTTCTTC.

V and J are TRBV3-1 and TRBJ2-3; TRBD1 is a possible D gene (6 bases). The V end was cut by 4 bases, the J end by 2 bases, with 13 bases between. Germline V gene sequence: CDR1 LGHDT, CDR2 YNNKEL (reference sequence). The CDR3 sequence is 15 residues long. CDR3 sequence: CASSPTGHITDTQYF. The CDR3 region has the DNA TGTGCCAGCAGCCCTACAGGGCACATCACAGATACGCAGTATTTT.

This sequence joins TRBV20-1 and TRBJ2-1; no firm D call. CDR3 length: 12 residues. The V gene's germline CDR1 is DFQATT and CDR2 SNEGSKA (reference sequence). Trimming cost V 7 bases and J 0 bases, with 7 bases left between them. CDR3 in amino acids: CSVGSSYNEQFF. The CDR3 DNA reads as TGCAGTGTGGGTAGCTCCTACAATGAGCAGTTCTTC.

This chain uses TRBV5-6 with TRBJ2-7; D may be TRBD1 (6 bases). The V end lost 0 bases, the J end lost 4 bases, and 14 bases lay between the germline ends. This CDR3 comprises 15 residues. The germline V gene has CDR1 SGHDT and CDR2 YYEEEE. Written as DNA, the CDR3 is TGTGCCAGCAGCTTGGGTTATGGGGGCATTTACGAGCAGTACTTC. Amino acid sequence: CASSLGYGGIYEQYF.

The chain links TRBV12-3 or TRBV12-4 to TRBJ2-4; D is tentatively TRBD1 or TRBD2 (7 bases each). The V end was cut by 7 bases, the J end by 8 bases, with 18 bases between. CDR3 length: 14 amino acids. In DNA, the CDR3 is TGTGCCAGCACCATCGCGACAGGGAGGGACATTCAGTACTTC. This gives the protein CASTIATGRDIQYF.